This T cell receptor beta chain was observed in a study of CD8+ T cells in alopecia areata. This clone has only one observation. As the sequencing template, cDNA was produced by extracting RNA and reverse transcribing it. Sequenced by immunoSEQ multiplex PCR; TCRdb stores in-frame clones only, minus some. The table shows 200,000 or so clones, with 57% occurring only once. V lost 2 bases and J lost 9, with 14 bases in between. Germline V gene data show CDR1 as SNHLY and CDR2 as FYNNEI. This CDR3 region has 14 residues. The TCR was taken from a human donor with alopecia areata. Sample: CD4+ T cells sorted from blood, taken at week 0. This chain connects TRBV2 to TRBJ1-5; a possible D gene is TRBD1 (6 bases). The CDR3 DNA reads TGTGCCAGCAGTGAAATCGTAGGGGGAGGGCCCCAGCATTTT. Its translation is CASSEIVGGGPQHF.